The clone carrying this T cell receptor beta chain was observed a single time. The CDR3 is made up of 15 amino acids. Germline V gene lookup returns CDR1 SGHNT and CDR2 YENEEA. Trimming cost V 5 bases and J 5 bases, with 18 bases left between them. The data stem from a study of blood T cell repertoires in COVID-19. TCRdb's copy holds only in-frame clones and misses some; the assay was immunoSEQ multiplex PCR. The sample has approximately 180,000 clones; around 83% are singletons. This sequence joins TRBV11-3 and TRBJ2-5, with a tentative D call TRBD1 (8 bases). The receptor comes from a man aged 50-60 years who had recovered from COVID-19. The sequenced sample was PBMCs or T cells enriched from blood (not recorded which). The CDR3 sequence: CASSPRTGREETQYF. CDR3 nucleotides: TGTGCCAGCAGCCCCAGGACAGGGCGGGAGGAGACCCAGTACTTC.